The clone carrying this T cell receptor (beta chain) is large within its sample. Its target is not known. In TCRdb, the 5' RACE reads were re-called with MiXCR into one record per CDR3 protein. This repertoire shows some 5,000 distinct CDR3 sequences, 70% to 80% found once; its top ten account for almost 3.5%. Naive CD4+ cells had CD25+ Tregs removed. General observations from the study: Tumor Tregs overlapped most with tumor, then blood, naive CD4+ cells.

The specimen sequenced was naive CD4+ T cells sorted from blood. The sample's subset: naive CD4+ T cells, CD4+CD45RA+CD25-. This clonotype was obtained from a female donor with breast cancer.

Here the CDR3 reads CSAPTTYEQYF. The DNA of the CDR3 is TGCAGTGCTCCGACGACCTACGAGCAGTACTTC. J is TRBJ2-7 and V is TRBV20-1; D gene ambiguous. Trimming removed 5 bases from V and 2 bases from J, with 7 bases in between. From germline, CDR1 is DFQATT and CDR2 SNEGSKA (reference sequence). This CDR3 has 11 amino acids.